The 17 T cell receptor beta chains below all came from one sample that was sequenced in a study of tumor and adjacent non-tumor tissue in lung cancer listed by TCRdb under 2018. RNA was isolated from bulk, unsorted tissue, and RNA quality was assessed with a NanoDrop ND-1000 and an Agilent 2100. The library was generated by multiplex PCR. The sequencer listed for this sample is Illumina HiSeq 2500. Following protocols modified from ARM-PCR, the researchers constructed TCRbeta libraries through three rounds of nested PCR with primers (Table S4). TCRdb ran its own pipeline on the public reads, namely fastp trimming at Q25 and MiXCR clone calling, and kept in-frame beta chains. Under each unique CDR3 protein, matching rows form one entry showing the most common genes and DNA. Here the sample has 70,000 to 80,000 distinct CDR3 sequences; over 55% occur a single time. 8% to 9.5% of the sample is taken by the ten largest.

The sequencing sample was made of lung tumor tissue. These receptors originate from a woman in her forties with non-small cell lung cancer.

This clonotype was detected once. This may arise from a read error, as a much more abundant clone is one base away. V usage is TRBV7-9 and J usage is TRBJ2-7; weak D call: TRBD2 (7 bases). The CDR3 covers 14 residues. Looked up from germline, CDR1 is SEHNR and CDR2 is FQNEAQ (reference sequence). DNA of the CDR3: TGTGCCAGCAGCCAAGGGGGGGCCACCTACGAGCACTACTTC. Translated: CASSQGGATYEHYF.

As for this clonotype: Germline and junction disagree at one end, which may indicate a read error. The V and J genes are TRBV28 and TRBJ2-5, with D hard to call. This CDR3 region has 12 residues. The germline gives CDR1 MDHEN, CDR2 SYDVKM. The CDR3 loop reads CASCRTRETQYF. CDR3 sequence (DNA): TGTGCCAGCTGCAGGACGCGAGAGACCCAATACTTC.

As regards this clonotype: The junction differs from germline at one of its ends, possibly a read error. The V gene is TRBV6-1, the J gene TRBJ1-2; no clear D. CDR1 and CDR2 (germline): MNHNS, SASEGT. The CDR3 totals 14 residues. CDR3 sequence reads: CASSPTRGPFGYNF. The CDR3 bases are TGTGCCAGCAGCCCTACTCGCGGGCCCTTTGGCTACAACTTC.

As for this clonotype: One end of the junction varies from germline; a read error may be responsible. The V gene is TRBV10-1, the J gene TRBJ2-7; the D gene is possibly TRBD1 (6 bases). Germline V CDR1 and CDR2: WNHNN, SYGVQD (reference sequence). The CDR3 sequence is 14 residues long. The CDR3 here is CASSESGSGDEEYF. CDR3 DNA sequence: TGCGCCAGCAGTGAGTCAGGGTCAGGGGACGAGGAGTACTTC.

Concerning this clonotype: A much larger clone differs from this one at a single base, so this may be a read error. V and J are TRBV20-1 and TRBJ2-7; the D gene could be TRBD1 or TRBD2 (5 bases each). This CDR3 comprises 15 residues. Germline V lookup: CDR1 DFQATT, CDR2 SNEGSKA (reference sequence). CDR3 DNA sequence: TGCAGTGTTAGAGATCGGGACCGCTCATACTACGAGCAGTACTTC. This codes for CSVRDRDRSYYEQYF.

The gene calls are TRBV6-2 or TRBV6-3 and TRBJ2-3; tentative D call: TRBD2 (6 bases). The CDR3 is made up of 15 amino acids. Trimming took off 6 bases at V and 0 bases at J, with 13 bases between the two ends. Germline V lookup: CDR1 MNHEY, CDR2 SVGEGT. The CDR3 here is CASSPSSGSTDTQYF. The CDR3 region has the DNA TGTGCCAGCAGCCCGAGTAGCGGAAGCACAGATACGCAGTATTTT.

This rearrangement joins TRBV11-2 to TRBJ2-1; TRBD2 aligns across 10 bases. This CDR3 contains 16 residues. Germline V gives CDR1 SGHAT, CDR2 FQNNGV. Trimming took 1 base from V and 16 from J; bases not matched to a gene: 16. The CDR3 nucleotides read TGTGCCAGCAGCTTAGGGCCACTAGCGGGGCGCAATGAGTGCTTCTTC. This translates into CASSLGPLAGRNECFF.

This chain joins TRBV12-3 or TRBV12-4 and TRBJ2-1; 10 bases align to TRBD2. With V trimmed by 11 bases and J by 9 bases, 16 bases remained unmatched. The CDR3 has 15 amino acids. The CDR3 region has the DNA TGTGCCTGCCAGACAGTAGCGGGGGGTTTCAGTGAGCAGTTCTTC. Translated, it gives CACQTVAGGFSEQFF.

Notes on this clonotype: An end of the junction differs from the germline gene, which may be a read error. CDR3 in amino acids: CASSLNGVQLYGYTF. The CDR3 region has the DNA TGTGCCAGCAGCTTAAACGGGGTACAGCTCTATGGCTACACGTTC. The chain has TRBV11-1 and TRBJ1-2; no reliable D call. The length of the CDR3 is 15 residues. Germline V gene data show CDR1 as SGHAT and CDR2 as FQDESV (reference sequence).

The rearrangement joins TRBV5-1 to TRBJ1-2; the D is unclear. V lost 4 bases to trimming and J lost 2 bases, with 15 bases between them. CDR1 is SGHRS and CDR2 is YFSETQ in the germline V gene. The CDR3 totals 15 residues. The CDR3: CASSQSLQLNYGYTF. Written as DNA, the CDR3 is TGCGCCAGCAGCCAATCTCTTCAGTTGAACTATGGCTACACCTTC.

Concerning this clonotype itself: Being one base from a much bigger clone, this may be a read error. This chain links TRBV5-8 with TRBJ1-2; D is ambiguous. Germline CDR1 and CDR2: SGHTS and YDEGEE. With 6 bases removed from V and 5 bases from J, the gap between germline ends came to 23 bases. The CDR3 is 16 amino acids. The CDR3 sequence: CASTHWWAISWYGYTF. The DNA for the CDR3 is TGTGCCAGCACCCATTGGTGGGCGATATCTTGGTATGGCTACACCTTC. The full variable domain, its missing parts supplied by reference TRBV5-8 and TRBJ1-2, is EAGVTQSPTHLIKTRGQQATLRCSPISGHTSVYWYQQALGLGLQFLLWYDEGEERNRGNFPPRFSGRQFPNYSSELNVNALELEDSALYLCASTHWWAISWYGYTFGSGTRLTVV.

With respect to this clonotype: A much larger clone differs by one base, so this may be a read error. This chain joins TRBV30 and TRBJ2-3; D is possibly TRBD2 (7 bases). CDR3 length: 15 residues. Germline-derived CDR1 and CDR2 are GTSNPN and SVGIG (reference sequence). Trimming left V 3 bases short and J 2 bases short, with 15 bases between. The CDR3 sequence: CAWRGGLAATDTQYF. The CDR3 nucleotides are TGTGCCTGGAGAGGGGGGCTAGCGGCCACAGATACGCAGTATTTT. The entire variable domain, with the rest obtained from reference TRBV30 and TRBJ2-3, is as follows: SQTIHQWPATLVQPVGSPLSLECTVEGTSNPNLYWYRQAAGRGLQLLFYSVGIGQISSEVPQNLSASRPQDRQFILSSKKLLLSDSGFYLCAWRGGLAATDTQYFGPGTRLTVL.

As to this clonotype: It is likely a read error, because the conserved phenylalanine at the end of the CDR3 is missing. CDR3 coding DNA: TGCGCCAGCAACGAACAGGACGGGACTAGCGGGAGGGCCTGGTATGAGCAGTACTTA. Its protein is CASNEQDGTSGRAWYEQYL. The chain joins TRBV10-1 to TRBJ2-7; TRBD2 agrees at 16 bases. Per the germline V gene, CDR1 is WNHNN and CDR2 is SYGVQD (reference sequence). V dropped 7 bases and J dropped 7; count of bases not matched to a gene: 19. The CDR3 spans 19 residues.

A single count supports this clonotype. An end of the junction differs from the germline gene, which may be a read error. The chain carries TRBV11-2 and TRBJ2-5, with D perhaps TRBD1 (6 bases). The length of the CDR3 is 13 residues. The germline CDR1 and CDR2 sequences are SGHAT and FQNNGV. The CDR3 region is CAISRGTQETQHF. Here the CDR3 DNA reads TGTGCCATCTCGAGGGGGACACAAGAGACCCAGCACTTT.

Points on this clonotype: One end of the junction is discordant with germline, which a read error may explain. The chain couples TRBV7-8 to TRBJ2-7; D is uncertain. The CDR3 spans 15 residues. Germline lookup yields CDR1 SGHVS and CDR2 FQNEAQ. The CDR3 nucleotides read TGTGCCAGCAGCTCAGGCCCTCTTTCCCTCTACGAACAGTACTTC. Translated: CASSSGPLSLYEQYF.

This clonotype was counted many times. The chain joins TRBV28 to TRBJ2-7; 7 nucleotides agree with TRBD1. The CDR3 sequence is 14 residues long. The ends lost 7 bases at V and 1 base at J; junction bases unmatched: 7. Germline V gives CDR1 MDHEN, CDR2 SYDVKM. CDR3 protein: CASTRDSLSYEQYF. The CDR3, as DNA: TGTGCCAGCACCCGGGACAGTCTTTCCTACGAGCAGTACTTC.

The rearrangement links TRBV7-9 to TRBJ2-7; TRBD2 aligns across 8 bases. The CDR3 covers 17 residues. V was clipped by 5 bases and J by 0 bases; unmatched bases: 12. Germline assignment: CDR1 SEHNR and CDR2 FQNEAQ (reference sequence). DNA for the CDR3: TGTGCCAGCAGCCCCCCTTTCAGCGGGGGAAGCTCCTACGAGCAGTACTTC. Translating it yields CASSPPFSGGSSYEQYF.